These 30 T cell receptor beta chains share one sample of origin, sequenced in a study of cytomegalovirus exposure and HLA in healthy donors. Sequenced by immunoSEQ multiplex PCR; TCRdb stores in-frame clones only, minus some. The sample lists 100,000 to 120,000 clones, 85% to 90% occurring once. The sample consisted of PBMCs. The source of these receptors is a woman in her late teens or twenties in good health and CMV-seropositive.

This sequence joins TRBV18 and TRBJ1-1; D possibly corresponds to TRBD1 (5 bases). In germline, CDR1 is KGHSH, CDR2 LQKENI. The CDR3 loop spans 14 amino acids. The V and J ends lost 0 bases and 5 bases respectively, with 10 bases between them. The CDR3 loop is CASSPPAGGTEAFF. The CDR3 nucleotides are TGTGCCAGCTCACCACCGGCGGGGGGAACTGAAGCTTTCTTT. The whole variable domain, filled in from reference TRBV18 and TRBJ1-1, reads NAGVMQNPRHLVRRRGQEARLRCSPMKGHSHVYWYRQLPEEGLKFMVYLQKENIIDESGMPKERFSAEFPKEGPSILRIQQVVRGDSAAYFCASSPPAGGTEAFFGQGTRLTVV.

The chain combines TRBV5-1 with TRBJ1-1, with 7 bases aligning to TRBD1. From germline, CDR1 is SGHRS and CDR2 YFSETQ. The junction had 9 bases not matched to a gene; V was cut back by 4 bases and J by 3 bases. The CDR3 loop spans 15 amino acids. The CDR3 loop is CASSRQTGVDTEAFF. CDR3 nucleotides: TGCGCCAGCAGCCGCCAAACAGGGGTTGACACTGAAGCTTTCTTT. Looking up the rest from reference TRBV5-1 and TRBJ1-1 gives the full variable domain: KAGVTQTPRYLIKTRGQQVTLSCSPISGHRSVSWYQQTPGQGLQFLFEYFSETQRNKGNFPGRFSGRQFSNSRSEMNVSTLELGDSALYLCASSRQTGVDTEAFFGQGTRLTVV.

The rearrangement links TRBV15 to TRBJ2-7, with 7 bases identical to TRBD2. Germline V gene sequence: CDR1 LNHNV, CDR2 YYDKDF (reference sequence). This CDR3 comprises 14 residues. With 1 base clipped from V and 4 bases from J, the junction kept 4 bases outside the gene matches. The CDR3: CATSRVGLGYEQYF. The CDR3 bases are TGTGCCACCAGCAGAGTAGGACTAGGTTACGAGCAGTACTTC.

The chain joins TRBV7-8 to TRBJ2-3; TRBD1 might be the D (5 bases). Trimming left V 5 bases short and J 2 bases short, with 11 bases between. Germline V CDR1 and CDR2: SGHVS, FQNEAQ. The CDR3 contains 14 residues. CDR3 DNA: TGTGCCAGCAGCCACTCGACAGTCACAGATACGCAGTATTTT. It encodes CASSHSTVTDTQYF.

V usage is TRBV2 and J usage is TRBJ1-1; D is unclear. The CDR3 loop spans 14 amino acids. Trimming left V 4 bases short and J 4 bases short, with 13 bases between. CDR1 is SNHLY and CDR2 is FYNNEI in the germline V gene. The CDR3 nucleotides are TGTGCCAGCAGTGTTGCGGGGAAGGGCACTGAAGCTTTCTTT. Protein sequence: CASSVAGKGTEAFF.

The chain couples TRBV9 to TRBJ2-1; the match to TRBD2 covers 7 bases. Germline V CDR1 and CDR2: SGDLS, YYNGEE. CDR3 length: 17 amino acids. Trimming removed 3 bases from V and 9 bases from J; junction bases left unmatched: 18. The CDR3 protein is CASSAPMYGGGLGEQFF. The CDR3 DNA reads TGTGCCAGCAGCGCCCCGATGTATGGGGGGGGACTCGGTGAGCAGTTCTTC.

The V gene is TRBV28, the J gene TRBJ2-3; possible D gene TRBD2, 5 bases. The CDR3 is 15 amino acids. The germline V and J ends were trimmed by 5 bases and 1 base, with 13 bases remaining between them. Per the germline V gene, CDR1 is MDHEN and CDR2 is SYDVKM. The CDR3: CASSQISGGTDTQYF. The CDR3 DNA reads as TGTGCCAGCAGTCAAATCAGCGGAGGCACAGATACGCAGTATTTT. Variable domain in full (rest from reference TRBV28 and TRBJ2-3): DVKVTQSSRYLVKRTGEKVFLECVQDMDHENMFWYRQDPGLGLRLIYFSYDVKMKEKGDIPEGYSVSREKKERFSLILESASTNQTSMYLCASSQISGGTDTQYFGPGTRLTVL.

The chain links TRBV19 to TRBJ1-1, with D maybe TRBD1 (6 bases). Per the germline V gene, CDR1 is LNHDA and CDR2 is SQIVND (reference sequence). This CDR3 comprises 13 residues. V was cut by 1 base and J by 8 bases, with 11 bases left in between. DNA for the CDR3: TGTGCCAGTAGTATAGCAGGGGCCGAGGAAGCTTTCTTT. Translation: CASSIAGAEEAFF.

V usage is TRBV9 and J usage is TRBJ1-2, with D maybe TRBD1 (6 bases). Germline CDR1 reads SGDLS; CDR2 reads YYNGEE. V was pared by 3 bases and J by 8 bases, with 20 bases between. The CDR3 covers 15 residues. As DNA, the CDR3 is TGTGCCAGCAGCGACCTGACAGGTCCCAGCTGGGGCTACACCTTC. Its protein product is CASSDLTGPSWGYTF.

The chain employs TRBV29-1 and TRBJ1-1; 9 positions match TRBD1. The length of the CDR3 is 12 residues. Per the germline V gene, CDR1 is SQVTM and CDR2 is ANQGSEA. V lost 7 bases to trimming and J lost 7 bases; unmatched junction nucleotides: 7. The CDR3: CSAGTGSDEAFF. CDR3 sequence (DNA): TGCAGCGCCGGGACAGGGAGCGATGAAGCTTTCTTT. Using reference TRBV29-1 and TRBJ1-1 for the parts outside the CDR3, the full variable domain is SAVISQKPSRDICQRGTSLTIQCQVDSQVTMMFWYRQQPGQSLTLIATANQGSEATYESGFVIDKFPISRPNLTFSTLTVSNMSPEDSSIYLCSAGTGSDEAFFGQGTRLTVV.

V gene TRBV5-1 combines with J gene TRBJ2-1, with TRBD2 matching 9 bases. Germline V gives CDR1 SGHRS, CDR2 YFSETQ. Trimming at V came to 4 bases and at J to 0 bases, leaving 2 bases not matched to a gene. The CDR3 runs 15 residues. As DNA, the CDR3 is TGCGCCAGCAGCGGGGGACTAGCCTCCTACAATGAGCAGTTCTTC. This encodes CASSGGLASYNEQFF.

The gene calls are TRBV11-2 and TRBJ2-7; 7 nucleotides align to TRBD1. V shed 5 bases and J 1 base; nucleotides not matched to a gene: 11. CDR1 and CDR2 from the germline V gene are SGHAT and FQNNGV. The CDR3 sequence is 16 residues long. CDR3 loop: CASSDRDPRTSYEQYF. As DNA, the CDR3 is TGTGCCAGCAGCGACAGGGATCCCCGGACATCCTACGAGCAGTACTTC.

J is TRBJ2-7 and V is TRBV9; 9 nucleotides match TRBD1. The length of the CDR3 is 17 residues. The V gene's germline CDR1 is SGDLS and CDR2 YYNGEE. V lost 2 bases, J lost 0 bases, and 9 bases stayed unmatched. The CDR3 here is CASSVSLTGGNSYEQYF. The CDR3 region has the DNA TGTGCCAGCAGCGTGTCCCTGACAGGGGGGAACTCCTACGAGCAGTACTTC.

J is TRBJ2-1 and V is TRBV2; possible D gene TRBD1, 8 bases. This CDR3 has 16 residues. V was shortened by 5 bases and J by 2 bases, with 16 bases between the two germline ends. Germline V gene lookup returns CDR1 SNHLY and CDR2 FYNNEI. In DNA, the CDR3 is TGTGCCAGCAGTTCCACAGGGGGGGGAACCTACAATGAGCAGTTCTTC. It codes for CASSSTGGGTYNEQFF.

This chain's CDR3 is CASSSWGQATYEQYF. The CDR3 bases are TGTGCCAGCAGCTCTTGGGGACAGGCCACCTACGAGCAGTACTTC. The V gene is TRBV11-1, the J gene TRBJ2-7; 8 nucleotides match TRBD1. This CDR3 has 15 residues. The V gene end was trimmed by 4 bases and the J gene end by 2 bases; junction bases not matched to a gene: 7. Germline CDR1 and CDR2: SGHAT and FQDESV (reference sequence).

The chain employs TRBV9 and TRBJ2-7; tentatively, D is TRBD1 (6 bases). Germline loops: CDR1 SGDLS, CDR2 YYNGEE. The CDR3 contains 14 residues. The V and J ends lost 4 bases and 3 bases respectively, with 14 bases between them. The CDR3 loop is CASSSGAFGYEQYF. As DNA, the CDR3 is TGTGCCAGCAGCTCAGGGGCCTTCGGCTACGAGCAGTACTTC.

This rearrangement joins TRBV4-1 to TRBJ1-2; D gene ambiguous. V was shortened by 8 bases and J by 6 bases, with 10 bases between the two germline ends. Looked up from germline, CDR1 is MGHRA and CDR2 is YSYEKL. The CDR3 has 11 residues. CDR3 in amino acids: CASGEIDGYTF. The CDR3 DNA reads TGCGCCAGCGGAGAAATCGATGGCTACACCTTC.

This clone came up once. V is TRBV28 and J is TRBJ2-5; possibly TRBD2 for D (5 bases). Per the germline V gene, CDR1 is MDHEN and CDR2 is SYDVKM. CDR3 length: 12 amino acids. Trimming cost V 5 bases and J 1 base, with 5 bases left between them. CDR3 nucleotide sequence: TGTGCCAGCAGTAGCGGCCAAGAGACCCAGTACTTC. Protein sequence: CASSSGQETQYF.

The genes are TRBV5-4 and TRBJ1-2; TRBD1 agrees at 7 bases. The CDR3 covers 17 residues. V lost 3 bases to trimming and J lost 2 bases; unmatched junction nucleotides: 13. Germline CDR1 is SGHNT and CDR2 is YYREEE (reference sequence). This CDR3 is CASSWKATGMGNYGYTF. As DNA, the CDR3 is TGTGCCAGCAGCTGGAAAGCGACAGGGATGGGCAACTATGGCTACACCTTC.

This sequence joins TRBV19 and TRBJ2-5; 8 bases align to TRBD2. Trimming removed 3 bases from V and 4 bases from J; junction bases left unmatched: 4. The germline V gene encodes CDR1 LNHDA and CDR2 SQIVND (reference sequence). The CDR3 consists of 14 residues. For the CDR3, the DNA is TGTGCCAGTAGTATCGGGGGGGAGAGAGAGACCCAGTACTTC. This codes for CASSIGGERETQYF.

The rearrangement links TRBV14 to TRBJ1-2, with 7 bases aligning to TRBD1. The V gene end was trimmed by 5 bases and the J gene end by 4 bases; junction bases not matched to a gene: 13. The CDR3 consists of 16 residues. CDR1 is SGHDN and CDR2 is FVKESK in the germline V gene. The CDR3 loop is CASSTRTGVWGYGYTF. Here the CDR3 DNA reads TGTGCCAGCAGCACTCGGACAGGCGTTTGGGGCTATGGCTACACCTTC. The variable domain in full, with the rest retrieved from reference TRBV14 and TRBJ1-2, is EAGVTQFPSHSVIEKGQTVTLRCDPISGHDNLYWYRRVMGKEIKFLLHFVKESKQDESGMPNNRFLAERTGGTYSTLKVQPAELEDSGVYFCASSTRTGVWGYGYTFGSGTRLTVV.

This sequence joins TRBV15 and TRBJ2-1, with a tentative D call TRBD1 (5 bases). Trimming took 0 bases from V and 12 from J, leaving 18 bases between them. The length of the CDR3 is 15 residues. Germline lookup yields CDR1 LNHNV and CDR2 YYDKDF (reference sequence). The CDR3 DNA is TGTGCCACCAGCAGAGAGATCACCCAGGGTTTGGGGCAGTTCTTC. Protein: CATSREITQGLGQFF.

This chain uses TRBV10-3 with TRBJ2-6; D is possibly TRBD2 (6 bases). The CDR3 sequence is 19 residues long. Trimming cost V 5 bases and J 0 bases, with 20 bases left between them. Per the germline V gene, CDR1 is ENHRY and CDR2 is SYGVKD. Here the CDR3 DNA reads TGTGCCATCAGTCTACTGTGGGGGGTCCTCGACTCTGGGGCCAACGTCCTGACTTTC. Translating it yields CAISLLWGVLDSGANVLTF.

The chain uses TRBV5-1 and TRBJ2-1, with D unresolved. Germline V CDR1 and CDR2: SGHRS, YFSETQ. This CDR3 is 12 amino acids long. Deletions cut 0 bases from V and 10 bases from J, with 8 bases between. CDR3 coding DNA: TGCGCCAGCAGCTTGGCCCTCCAGGAGCAGTTCTTC. Translating gives CASSLALQEQFF.

This clone occurred a few times. The V and J genes are TRBV21-1 and TRBJ2-7; the table's D gene call, TRBD2, was not cross checked with the DNA. TRBV21-1 is a pseudogene locus. CDR3 length: 15 amino acids. The chain's CDR3 is CASSKRSGTVYEQYF. The CDR3 coding sequence is TGTGCCAGCAGCAAAAGGTCAGGGACTGTCTACGAGCAGTACTTC.

V is TRBV7-3 and J is TRBJ2-3; no definite D call. The CDR3 extends over 14 amino acids. Trimming stripped 3 bases from V and 1 base from J, with 8 bases between. CDR1 SGHTA and CDR2 FQGTGA come from the germline V gene. CDR3 DNA: TGTGCCAGCAGCTTTAGCAAGGGCACAGATACGCAGTATTTT. As protein: CASSFSKGTDTQYF.

V and J are TRBV5-8 and TRBJ1-5, with TRBD1 as a possible D gene (6 bases). The V and J ends lost 0 bases and 6 bases respectively, with 13 bases between them. The CDR3 is 15 residues long. The germline gives CDR1 SGHTS, CDR2 YDEGEE. CDR3 region: CASSLGTGPPQPQHF. DNA for the CDR3: TGTGCCAGCAGCTTGGGCACAGGGCCTCCTCAGCCCCAGCATTTT.

The V and J genes are TRBV28 and TRBJ1-4, with a weak D call TRBD1 (6 bases). Germline CDR1 MDHEN, CDR2 SYDVKM. V lost 4 bases, J lost 4 bases, and 10 bases lay in between. The CDR3 spans 14 residues. In DNA form, the CDR3 reads TGTGCCAGCAGTTCGGGACATTTTAATGAAAAACTGTTTTTT. Translating it yields CASSSGHFNEKLFF.

The V gene is TRBV7-3, the J gene TRBJ2-3, with TRBD2 identical over 7 bases. The V gene's germline CDR1 is SGHTA and CDR2 FQGTGA. This CDR3 spans 15 amino acids. With V trimmed by 2 bases and J by 2 bases, 4 bases remained unmatched. CDR3 DNA sequence: TGTGCCAGCAGCTTAGCCGGGACTATCACAGATACGCAGTATTTT. Protein product: CASSLAGTITDTQYF.

CDR3 sequence: CASGSGNNQPQHF. CDR3 DNA sequence: TGTGCCAGCGGTTCAGGAAACAATCAGCCCCAGCATTTT. The chain uses TRBV2 and TRBJ1-5; D remains ambiguous. Trimming pared 8 bases from V and 3 bases from J, leaving 11 bases between. The germline gives CDR1 SNHLY, CDR2 FYNNEI. The CDR3 is 13 amino acids.